Below are 26 T cell receptor beta chains sequenced from a single sample in a study of regulatory T cells in long-lasting Graves disease. Sample time point: newly diagnosed GD, antithyroid drugs for less than 3 months. After RNA was extracted from PBMCs, the TCR library was made from it. In building TCR beta libraries, iRepertoire HTBI primers were used together with Arm-PCR of CDR3 regions. TCRdb called the multiplex PCR reads again in MiXCR, with one record for every CDR3 protein. The sample gives 520,000 or so distinct CDR3 sequences, 12% of which show up once; about 8.3% is in the top ten. This sample was also put to use in a study of T cells in Graves' hyperthyroidism and ophthalmopathy.

Specimen: peripheral blood mononuclear cells (PBMCs), collected at new diagnosis, from a patient treated with antithyroid drugs. These receptors were collected from a woman aged 25 to 39 with Graves disease.

This clonotype was detected ten times or more. V usage is TRBV30 and J usage is TRBJ1-2; D is unresolved. From germline, CDR1 is GTSNPN and CDR2 SVGIG (reference sequence). V shed 3 bases and J shed 3 bases, with 5 bases lying between them. The CDR3 has 11 amino acids. CDR3 bases: TGTGCCTGGAGCCACTACTATGGCTACACCTTC. Protein sequence: CAWSHYYGYTF.

This rearrangement joins TRBV20-1 to TRBJ2-5; D possibly matches TRBD1 or TRBD2 (6 bases each). Trimming took off 0 bases at V and 4 bases at J, with 12 bases between the two ends. The CDR3 runs 14 residues. From germline, CDR1 is DFQATT and CDR2 SNEGSKA (reference sequence). CDR3 bases: TGCAGTGCTAGAGATGAAAGGGGGGCAGAGACCCAGTACTTC. It yields the protein CSARDERGAETQYF.

The gene calls are TRBV20-1 and TRBJ1-2; tentatively, D is TRBD1 (5 bases). Germline V gene lookup returns CDR1 DFQATT and CDR2 SNEGSKA (reference sequence). CDR3 length: 17 residues. Trimming removed 0 bases from V and 0 bases from J, with 17 bases in between. CDR3 DNA sequence: TGCAGTGCTAGAGATCAGGGAAGGGCTGGAGCTAACTATGGCTACACCTTC. It encodes CSARDQGRAGANYGYTF.

This clonotype was recorded many times. The chain couples TRBV7-2 to TRBJ2-3, with 10 bases matching TRBD2. Trimming at V came to 5 bases and at J to 5 bases, leaving 13 bases not matched to a gene. Germline V lookup: CDR1 SGHTA, CDR2 FQGNSA. The CDR3 has 17 residues. The DNA of the CDR3 is TGTGCCAGCAGCCACCGAGGAGCGGGAGGGCCCTTAGATACGCAGTATTTT. It translates to CASSHRGAGGPLDTQYF.

This chain uses TRBV7-9 with TRBJ1-2; 7 bases align to TRBD1. The trim removed 4 bases at V and 6 bases at J, leaving 20 bases unmatched. Per germline, CDR1 SEHNR and CDR2 FQNEAQ (reference sequence). The CDR3 is 18 residues long. CDR3 DNA: TGTGCCAGCAGCTCCCCCTGGGTGGGACAGCAAGAAACTAATGGCTACACCTTC. Its translation: CASSSPWVGQQETNGYTF.

Comments on this clonotype: A much larger clone is a single base away; this may be a read error. The chain joins TRBV20-1 to TRBJ2-7, with 9 nucleotides matching TRBD2. This CDR3 is built from 15 residues. Trimming cost V 2 bases and J 7 bases; bases outside gene matches: 12. In germline, CDR1 is DFQATT, CDR2 SNEGSKA (reference sequence). This CDR3 reads CSARLLGLASNEQYF. CDR3 DNA sequence: TGCAGTGCTAGATTGTTGGGACTAGCTTCCAATGAGCAGTACTTC.

There are many counts of this clonotype. This rearrangement joins TRBV9 to TRBJ1-2; weak D call: TRBD1 (5 bases). There are 14 residues in the CDR3. CDR1 is SGDLS, CDR2 YYNGEE, per germline. V lost 4 bases and J lost 4, with 14 bases in between. The CDR3 here is CASSSGHVVYGYTF. CDR3 in DNA: TGTGCCAGCAGCTCTGGACACGTCGTCTATGGCTACACCTTC.

In DNA form, the CDR3 reads TGTGCCAGCAGCCCCTCTTTCTCTGATTATAGCAATCAGCCCCAGCATTTT. It codes for CASSPSFSDYSNQPQHF. The chain recombines TRBV6-1 with TRBJ1-5, with no clear D. Germline lookup yields CDR1 MNHNS and CDR2 SASEGT. The ends were cut back, 6 bases at V and 0 bases at J, with 18 bases in the middle. CDR3 size: 17 residues.

This clonotype was counted many times. This chain links TRBV6-1 with TRBJ1-1; 7 bases are shared with TRBD1. Losses at the gene ends were 8 bases for V and 2 bases for J; bases not matched to a gene: 26. The CDR3 is 20 residues long. Germline-derived CDR1 and CDR2 are MNHNS and SASEGT. CDR3 protein: CASRPGSKGMYRGENTEAFF. CDR3 DNA sequence: TGTGCCAGCCGCCCGGGCTCCAAGGGAATGTACAGGGGAGAAAACACTGAAGCTTTCTTT.

This clonotype appeared many times. The chain combines TRBV7-2 with TRBJ1-5; D not certain. The V gene lost 2 bases and the J gene lost 7 bases, with 18 bases spanning the gap. The germline gives CDR1 SGHTA, CDR2 FQGNSA. This CDR3 is 16 amino acids long. The CDR3 DNA reads TGTGCCAGCAGCTTACGGCCCGTCTCCCTCAACCAGCCCCAGCATTTT. The encoded protein is CASSLRPVSLNQPQHF.

V is TRBV18 and J is TRBJ2-1; unclear D gene. The CDR3 extends over 14 amino acids. CDR1 and CDR2 from the germline V gene are KGHSH and LQKENI. Trimming pared 0 bases from V and 1 base from J, leaving 4 bases between. The CDR3 spells CASSPPRSYNEQFF. Written as DNA, the CDR3 is TGTGCCAGCTCACCACCGAGGTCCTACAATGAGCAGTTCTTC.

This clonotype was seen repeatedly, ten times or more. The chain couples TRBV11-2 to TRBJ2-5, with D unresolved. The CDR3 is 15 amino acids. Germline V gives CDR1 SGHAT, CDR2 FQNNGV. V lost 4 bases, J lost 0 bases, and 12 bases lay in between. Written as DNA, the CDR3 is TGTGCCAGCAGCTCCCGACCCTCTAACCAAGAGACCCAGTACTTC. Protein product: CASSSRPSNQETQYF.

This clonotype came up a few times. The genes are TRBV20-1 and TRBJ2-7; D is unresolved. V lost 6 bases to trimming and J lost 0 bases, with 12 bases between them. Germline loops: CDR1 DFQATT, CDR2 SNEGSKA (reference sequence). This CDR3 has 13 residues. Here the CDR3 DNA reads TGCAGTGCCAGACGGGTCAGCTCCTACGAGCAGTACTTC. Residues: CSARRVSSYEQYF.

On this clonotype itself: This sequence may be a read error, since a much larger clone differs from it by one base. The chain uses TRBV2 and TRBJ2-4; no clear D. Trimming removed 7 bases at V and 13 bases at J, with 26 bases between. Germline V gene data show CDR1 as SNHLY and CDR2 as FYNNEI. The CDR3 runs to 15 residues. Written as DNA, the CDR3 is TGTGCCAGCAAGGAGTTCTCGAGCTCCTACAATGAGCAGTACTTC. Its translation: CASKEFSSSYNEQYF.

This clonotype was counted at least ten times. This chain connects TRBV30 to TRBJ2-3; a weak D match, TRBD2 (5 bases). CDR3 length: 14 residues. Per germline, CDR1 GTSNPN and CDR2 SVGIG (reference sequence). Between the trimmed V and J ends, which lost 3 bases and 2 bases, there was a span of 12 bases. The DNA for the CDR3 is TGTGCCTGGAGGACGAGGACTCACACAGATACGCAGTATTTT. Amino acids: CAWRTRTHTDTQYF.

This clonotype was counted at least ten times. This chain links TRBV7-9 with TRBJ2-7; the D gene is possibly TRBD1 (5 bases). CDR3 size: 15 residues. Germline values: CDR1 SEHNR, CDR2 FQNEAQ (reference sequence). V shed 4 bases and J shed 3 bases, with 16 bases lying between them. The CDR3: CASSSTDFRVYEQYF. The CDR3, as DNA: TGTGCCAGCAGCTCCACAGATTTCAGGGTCTACGAGCAGTACTTC.

There are many counts of this clonotype. The J gene is TRBJ2-5, the V gene TRBV29-1; TRBD2 is a possible D gene (6 bases). CDR1 and CDR2 (germline): SQVTM, ANQGSEA. The germline V and J ends were trimmed by 7 bases and 4 bases, with 10 bases remaining between them. CDR3 length: 11 residues. This chain's CDR3 is CSAAGIETQYF. For the CDR3, the DNA is TGCAGCGCCGCGGGGATAGAGACCCAGTACTTC.

A word on this clonotype: A far bigger clonotype differs at one base, so this is likely a read error. This rearrangement joins TRBV11-2 to TRBJ2-3, with 12 bases fitting TRBD2. The CDR3 is made up of 16 amino acids. Germline values: CDR1 SGHAT, CDR2 FQNNGV. V was pared by 8 bases and J by 2 bases, with 8 bases of the junction left unmatched. DNA of the CDR3: TGTGCCAGCGGCACGAGGACTAGCGGGGTCACAGATACGCAGTATTTT. Translating gives CASGTRTSGVTDTQYF.

This clonotype was observed a single time. The chain recombines TRBV5-1 with TRBJ1-5, with D perhaps TRBD1 (6 bases). The CDR3 runs to 14 residues. The V end lost 2 bases, the J end lost 7 bases, and 13 bases lay between the germline ends. The V gene's germline CDR1 is SGHRS and CDR2 YFSETQ. The CDR3 DNA is TGCGCCAGCAGCTTCGAGGGGGGCGACCAGCCCCAGCATTTT. Translation gives CASSFEGGDQPQHF.

This clonotype showed up many times. This chain uses TRBV30 with TRBJ1-2, with TRBD1 identical over 8 bases. Germline CDR1 and CDR2: GTSNPN and SVGIG (reference sequence). This CDR3 contains 12 residues. Germline trimming cut 7 bases from V and 3 bases from J; bases unmatched to any gene: 4. For the CDR3, the DNA is TGTGCCTTAAGACAGGGGTACTATGGCTACACCTTC. It encodes CALRQGYYGYTF.

V gene TRBV5-8 combines with J gene TRBJ1-4; D gene unclear. The CDR3 is made up of 14 amino acids. Germline V lookup: CDR1 SGHTS, CDR2 YDEGEE. Trimming removed 0 bases at V and 4 bases at J, with 7 bases between. CDR3 amino acids: CASSLVLYNEKLFF. As DNA, the CDR3 is TGTGCCAGCAGCTTGGTCCTGTATAATGAAAAACTGTTTTTT. Supplemented by reference TRBV5-8 and TRBJ1-4, the full variable domain reads EAGVTQSPTHLIKTRGQQATLRCSPISGHTSVYWYQQALGLGLQFLLWYDEGEERNRGNFPPRFSGRQFPNYSSELNVNALELEDSALYLCASSLVLYNEKLFFGSGTQLSVL.

This clonotype was counted at least ten times. The rearrangement uses TRBV6-2 or TRBV6-3 and TRBJ2-5; 7 bases line up with TRBD1. Per the germline V gene, CDR1 is MNHEY and CDR2 is SVGEGT. The V gene end was trimmed by 7 bases and the J gene end by 2 bases; junction bases not matched to a gene: 7. The CDR3 consists of 14 residues. CDR3 residues: CASNGQVAQETQYF. In DNA form, the CDR3 reads TGTGCCAGCAACGGACAGGTAGCTCAAGAGACCCAGTACTTC.

This clonotype was picked up many times. The J gene is TRBJ2-4, the V gene TRBV11-2; D unresolved. CDR3 length equals 14 residues. CDR1 is SGHAT, CDR2 FQNNGV, per germline. V dropped 0 bases and J dropped 0 bases, with 3 bases sitting between them. Here the CDR3 DNA reads TGTGCCAGCAGCTTAGACGTAGCCAAAAACATTCAGTACTTC. Encoded protein: CASSLDVAKNIQYF.

This clonotype was observed at least ten times. A much larger clonotype is one base distant, so this may be a read error. The genes are TRBV2 and TRBJ2-5; 7 bases agree with TRBD1. The CDR3 spans 15 residues. Germline V gene lookup returns CDR1 SNHLY and CDR2 FYNNEI. The CDR3 DNA sequence: TGTGCCAGCAGTAGGTCCCGGACAGGACAAGGGACCCAGTACTTC. Amino acids: CASSRSRTGQGTQYF.

On this clonotype itself: A much larger clone lies a single base off, so this may be a read error. This chain connects TRBV11-2 to TRBJ2-3, with 10 bases lining up with TRBD1. Trimming cost V 0 bases and J 5 bases; bases outside gene matches: 5. Germline loops: CDR1 SGHAT, CDR2 FQNNGV. This CDR3 has 16 amino acids. The CDR3 loop reads CASSLDGTGVGDTQYF. The CDR3 DNA is TGTGCCAGCAGCTTAGACGGGACAGGGGTCGGAGATACGCAGTATTTT.

This clonotype was seen only once. It may be a read error: a sequence one base away is much more abundant. The chain carries TRBV6-2 or TRBV6-3 and TRBJ2-1, with D possibly matching TRBD2 (6 bases). CDR3 size: 14 residues. The germline V gene has CDR1 MNHEY and CDR2 SVGEGT. This chain's CDR3 is CASSYWDSHNKQFF. The CDR3 coding sequence is TGTGCCAGCAGTTACTGGGACTCCCACAATAAGCAGTTCTTC.